This T cell receptor (beta chain) was captured in a study of blood T cell repertoires in COVID-19. In the original workflow: Estimates of nucleated cell counts were drawn from the amplification of reference gene primers. Sequencing was performed with immunoSEQ multiplex PCR; in TCRdb, only in-frame clones are kept and a portion is missing. That table supplies the V and J calls and clone size; D and trimming were determined from the DNA. The profile shows over 250,000 clones, roughly 86% of them singletons. In this sample, this clone turned up once. This CDR3 region has 14 residues. Germline-derived CDR1 and CDR2 are SGHRS and YFSETQ. Between the trimmed V and J ends, which lost 0 bases and 0 bases, there was a span of 6 bases.

The TCR was taken from a woman aged 60 to 75 who had recovered from COVID-19. The chain is built from TRBV5-1 and TRBJ1-1; no reliable D call. Sequencing was done on a sample of PBMCs or T cells enriched from blood (not recorded which). The CDR3 sequence: CASSLDSLNTEAFF. In nucleotides, the CDR3 is TGCGCCAGCAGCTTGGACAGCCTGAACACTGAAGCTTTCTTT.